These 32 T cell receptor beta chains were all obtained from the same sample, sequenced in a study of blood T cells in healthy people across ages. With a J-beta primer mix and a sample-barcoded 5' primer, a second PCR ran roughly 6 to 11 cycles. From the 5' RACE reads, TCRdb called clonotypes with MiXCR, one entry per CDR3 protein. This sample yields 540,000 or so distinct CDR3 sequences, of which approximately 27% are seen a single time; approximately 17% belongs to the top ten. The sequenced sample consisted of blood. Receptors were obtained from a woman between 65 and 79 years old in good health.

This clonotype appeared many times. V is TRBV4-3 and J is TRBJ2-7, with 8 bases matching TRBD2. After removal of 3 bases from V and 4 bases from J, the junction contained 11 bases not matched to a gene. The CDR3 has 16 amino acids. From germline, CDR1 is LGHNA and CDR2 YSLEER. CDR3 sequence (DNA): TGCGCCAGCAGCCATCACACCAGCGGGGGACTGTACGAGCAGTACTTC. Encoded protein: CASSHHTSGGLYEQYF.

This clonotype was observed many times. The chain employs TRBV10-3 and TRBJ1-1; a weak D match, TRBD1 (5 bases). The germline V gene encodes CDR1 ENHRY and CDR2 SYGVKD. This CDR3 has 13 amino acids. The V and J ends lost 0 bases and 7 bases respectively, with 9 bases between them. CDR3 bases: TGTGCCATCAGTGAGTCGCAGGGAAGTGAAGCTTTCTTT. This translates into CAISESQGSEAFF.

The V gene is TRBV11-3, the J gene TRBJ2-7, with D possibly being TRBD2 (6 bases). The CDR3 runs 15 residues. Trimming took 1 base from V and 1 from J, leaving 11 bases between them. Per the germline V gene, CDR1 is SGHNT and CDR2 is YENEEA. CDR3 in DNA: TGTGCCAGCAGCTTAGGTTTCGGGGGATCCTACGAGCAGTACTTC. It encodes CASSLGFGGSYEQYF.

This clonotype was counted between two and nine times. The rearrangement uses TRBV29-1 and TRBJ1-2, with a weak D call TRBD1 (5 bases). With 6 bases removed from V and 1 base from J, the gap between germline ends came to 6 bases. This CDR3 comprises 11 residues. From germline, CDR1 is SQVTM and CDR2 ANQGSEA. The CDR3 spells CSVGLNYGYTF. CDR3 in DNA: TGCAGCGTGGGGCTTAACTATGGCTACACCTTC. Looking up the rest from reference TRBV29-1 and TRBJ1-2 gives the full variable domain: SAVISQKPSRDICQRGTSLTIQCQVDSQVTMMFWYRQQPGQSLTLIATANQGSEATYESGFVIDKFPISRPNLTFSTLTVSNMSPEDSSIYLCSVGLNYGYTFGSGTRLTVV.

The chain links TRBV5-1 to TRBJ2-5; 12 positions agree with TRBD2. The J call is in doubt because the DNA end fits TRBJ2-1 better. Germline assignment: CDR1 SGHRS and CDR2 YFSETQ. CDR3 size: 16 residues. CDR3 residues: CASSLTLAGGPNEQFF. In DNA, the CDR3 is TGCGCCAGCAGCTTGACCCTAGCGGGGGGGCCTAATGAGCAGTTCTTC.

A few counts support this clonotype. The J gene is TRBJ2-3, the V gene TRBV7-2, with a weak D call TRBD1 (5 bases). Germline V lookup: CDR1 SGHTA, CDR2 FQGNSA. The V end was cut by 2 bases, the J end by 1 base, with 10 bases between. The CDR3 is made up of 15 amino acids. CDR3 protein: CASSLQGIGTDTQYF. The DNA of the CDR3 is TGTGCCAGCAGCTTACAGGGCATAGGCACAGATACGCAGTATTTT.

J is TRBJ1-4 and V is TRBV20-1; 8 bases agree with TRBD1. CDR3 length equals 13 residues. J was trimmed by 8 bases and V by 2 bases; bases with no gene match: 4. Germline V CDR1 and CDR2: DFQATT, SNEGSKA (reference sequence). The CDR3 is CSARQGAREKLFF. The DNA for the CDR3 is TGCAGTGCTAGACAGGGGGCGCGGGAAAAACTGTTTTTT.

This rearrangement joins TRBV7-9 to TRBJ2-5; D uncertain. The V gene lost 3 bases and the J gene lost 2 bases, with 13 bases spanning the gap. Germline V gene lookup returns CDR1 SEHNR and CDR2 FQNEAQ (reference sequence). There are 15 residues in the CDR3. CDR3 sequence: CASSFPGTIQETQYF. The CDR3, as DNA: TGTGCCAGCAGCTTTCCAGGAACCATACAAGAGACCCAGTACTTC.

The genes are TRBV20-1 and TRBJ1-2; D may be TRBD1 (5 bases). The CDR3 is 12 residues long. V was clipped by 3 bases and J by 4 bases, with 9 bases between them. The germline CDR1 and CDR2 sequences are DFQATT and SNEGSKA (reference sequence). CDR3 in DNA: TGCAGTGCTAGCCGGGACGGCTATGGCTACACCTTC. This gives the protein CSASRDGYGYTF.

V gene TRBV18 combines with J gene TRBJ2-7, with D possibly being TRBD2 (6 bases). CDR1 is KGHSH, CDR2 LQKENI, per germline. The ends were cut back, 3 bases at V and 5 bases at J, with 20 bases in the middle. The CDR3 covers 16 residues. The CDR3 here is CASSPTYEIAENEQYF. The CDR3 DNA follows: TGTGCCAGCTCACCCACGTACGAGATAGCGGAAAACGAGCAGTACTTC.

This clonotype has ten or more counts. The J gene is TRBJ2-3, the V gene TRBV29-1, with 7 nucleotides matching TRBD1. V was clipped by 5 bases and J by 4 bases; unmatched bases: 12. The germline V gene has CDR1 SQVTM and CDR2 ANQGSEA. The CDR3 sequence is 15 residues long. DNA for the CDR3: TGCAGCGTTAACGCCGGGACGGACAGGCCAGATACGCAGTATTTT. Translated, it gives CSVNAGTDRPDTQYF.

The V and J genes are TRBV18 and TRBJ2-1; TRBD2 might be the D (5 bases). Germline assignment: CDR1 KGHSH and CDR2 LQKENI. Between the trimmed V and J ends, which lost 6 bases and 2 bases, there was a span of 14 bases. CDR3 size: 15 residues. CDR3 protein: CASSQSGGTYNEQFF. The CDR3, as DNA: TGTGCCAGCTCGCAGAGCGGTGGGACCTACAATGAGCAGTTCTTC.

The V gene is TRBV20-1, the J gene TRBJ1-6, with 7 bases identical to TRBD1. Trimming took 3 bases from V and 5 from J; bases not matched to a gene: 7. This CDR3 region has 15 residues. Germline values: CDR1 DFQATT, CDR2 SNEGSKA (reference sequence). CDR3 DNA: TGCAGTGCTAGTTCCCTGACAGGGAATAATTCACCCCTCCACTTT. Its protein is CSASSLTGNNSPLHF.

The gene calls are TRBV12-3 or TRBV12-4 and TRBJ2-5; 14 bases map to TRBD2. This CDR3 comprises 18 residues. Trimming took 0 bases from V and 11 from J; bases not matched to a gene: 14. CDR3 in amino acids: CASSLAPGLAGGPLEQYF. Here the CDR3 DNA reads TGTGCCAGCAGTTTAGCGCCAGGACTAGCGGGGGGACCCCTGGAGCAGTACTTC.

The chain carries TRBV29-1 and TRBJ1-4; the D gene is possibly TRBD1 (5 bases). Trimming left V 5 bases short and J 4 bases short, with 11 bases between. This CDR3 has 13 residues. Germline loops: CDR1 SQVTM, CDR2 ANQGSEA. CDR3 DNA: TGCAGCGTTAGAGGGGCCCTTAATGAAAAACTGTTTTTT. It yields the protein CSVRGALNEKLFF.

The chain combines TRBV20-1 with TRBJ2-3, with D hard to call. This CDR3 has 11 amino acids. The V end lost 6 bases, the J end lost 6 bases, and 10 bases lay between the germline ends. Germline V gene lookup returns CDR1 DFQATT and CDR2 SNEGSKA (reference sequence). CDR3 nucleotide sequence: TGCAGTGCGTCCCGGAAGGATACGCAGTATTTT. Its protein is CSASRKDTQYF.

On this clonotype: A read error may produce the germline difference seen at one junction end. The chain recombines TRBV7-9 with TRBJ1-1; D unresolved. The germline gives CDR1 SEHNR, CDR2 FQNEAQ (reference sequence). The CDR3 runs to 13 residues. The DNA of the CDR3 is TGTGCCAGCAGCCTCTCACCCGGACCCTCCGCACACTTT. Protein product: CASSLSPGPSAHF.

The V call is TRBV7-2, the J call TRBJ2-7, with 7 bases fitting TRBD1. This CDR3 is 15 amino acids long. J was trimmed by 7 bases and V by 4 bases; bases with no gene match: 13. CDR1 and CDR2 from the germline V gene are SGHTA and FQGNSA. CDR3 sequence reads: CASSSRQGATGEQYF. CDR3 nucleotides: TGTGCCAGCAGCTCCCGACAGGGCGCAACTGGAGAGCAGTACTTC.

The rearrangement links TRBV5-1 to TRBJ1-1, with 7 nucleotides matching TRBD1. Trimming at V came to 2 bases and at J to 5 bases, leaving 12 bases not matched to a gene. CDR3 size: 16 residues. Germline lookup yields CDR1 SGHRS and CDR2 YFSETQ. The CDR3 sequence: CASSFGSGGGRTEAFF. The DNA for the CDR3 is TGCGCCAGCAGCTTTGGGTCAGGGGGAGGGAGGACTGAAGCTTTCTTT. The full variable domain, its missing parts supplied by reference TRBV5-1 and TRBJ1-1, is KAGVTQTPRYLIKTRGQQVTLSCSPISGHRSVSWYQQTPGQGLQFLFEYFSETQRNKGNFPGRFSGRQFSNSRSEMNVSTLELGDSALYLCASSFGSGGGRTEAFFGQGTRLTVV.

This clonotype was counted only a few times. The chain has TRBV29-1 and TRBJ2-7, with D perhaps matching TRBD1 or TRBD2 (5 bases each). With 6 bases removed from V and 0 bases from J, the gap between germline ends came to 15 bases. This CDR3 region has 14 residues. The germline CDR1 and CDR2 sequences are SQVTM and ANQGSEA. CDR3 coding DNA: TGCAGCGTGGCTGGGAAGGGGAGCTCCTACGAGCAGTACTTC. It encodes CSVAGKGSSYEQYF.

CDR3 amino acids: CASSSRDRGYDEQYF. The CDR3 bases are TGTGCCAGCAGCTCCCGGGACAGGGGGTACGACGAGCAGTACTTC. The chain combines TRBV7-2 with TRBJ2-7; 11 nucleotides match TRBD1. The CDR3 runs 15 residues. CDR1 is SGHTA and CDR2 is FQGNSA in the germline V gene. V lost 4 bases to trimming and J lost 5 bases; unmatched junction nucleotides: 7.

This sequence joins TRBV5-1 and TRBJ1-4; D is unclear. V lost 4 bases and J lost 0, with 16 bases in between. CDR1 is SGHRS, CDR2 YFSETQ, per germline. The CDR3 runs 17 residues. CDR3 amino acids: CASSRTEGFTTNEKLFF. CDR3 nucleotide sequence: TGCGCCAGCAGCCGGACCGAGGGATTTACAACTAATGAAAAACTGTTTTTT. Filled out from reference TRBV5-1 and TRBJ1-4, the complete variable domain reads KAGVTQTPRYLIKTRGQQVTLSCSPISGHRSVSWYQQTPGQGLQFLFEYFSETQRNKGNFPGRFSGRQFSNSRSEMNVSTLELGDSALYLCASSRTEGFTTNEKLFFGSGTQLSVL.

The V gene is TRBV9, the J gene TRBJ2-5, with D tentatively TRBD2 (6 bases). The DNA end lines up better with TRBJ2-1; the J call may be wrong. The CDR3 covers 14 residues. Per the germline V gene, CDR1 is SGDLS and CDR2 is YYNGEE. CDR3 coding DNA: TGTGCCAGTTCGCGCCAGGGAGGTAGCAATGAGCAGTTCTTC. It translates to CASSRQGGSNEQFF.

This clonotype came up a few times. The genes are TRBV20-1 and TRBJ1-4, with a possible D match to TRBD1 (5 bases). This CDR3 is built from 16 residues. The V gene lost 1 base and the J gene lost 8 bases, with 20 bases spanning the gap. The germline V gene encodes CDR1 DFQATT and CDR2 SNEGSKA (reference sequence). The CDR3, as DNA: TGCAGTGCTAGAGGCCCATTCCGGGGGAGAGGGGAAAAACTGTTTTTT. Translating gives CSARGPFRGRGEKLFF.

V gene TRBV7-9 combines with J gene TRBJ2-3; TRBD2 matches 13 bases. V lost 5 bases, J lost 5 bases, and 4 bases stayed unmatched. Germline values: CDR1 SEHNR, CDR2 FQNEAQ (reference sequence). This CDR3 is built from 15 residues. CDR3 in amino acids: CASSAGLAGIDTQYF. The CDR3 nucleotides read TGTGCCAGCAGCGCGGGACTAGCGGGGATAGATACGCAGTATTTT.

The genes are TRBV7-3 and TRBJ2-1, with D possibly TRBD2 on 6 matching bases. The V gene lost 0 bases and the J gene lost 4 bases, with 10 bases spanning the gap. CDR1 and CDR2 from the germline V gene are SGHTA and FQGTGA. The CDR3 sequence is 15 residues long. CDR3 sequence (DNA): TGTGCCAGCAGCTTAACACGGGGGTCGTACAATGAGCAGTTCTTC. Its protein is CASSLTRGSYNEQFF.

This CDR3 reads CASSLGSHPGTQETQYF. CDR3 coding DNA: TGTGCCAGCAGCTTAGGCTCCCACCCAGGGACCCAAGAGACCCAGTACTTC. The genes are TRBV7-2 and TRBJ2-5; D may match TRBD1 or TRBD2 (5 bases each). Germline V gives CDR1 SGHTA, CDR2 FQGNSA. CDR3 length: 17 amino acids. V was trimmed by 1 base and J by 1 base, leaving 16 bases between them.

This chain links TRBV5-1 with TRBJ2-2; TRBD2 is a possible D gene (7 bases). CDR1 is SGHRS and CDR2 is YFSETQ in the germline V gene. The V end was cut by 5 bases, the J end by 4 bases, with 15 bases between. CDR3 size: 15 residues. CDR3 nucleotides: TGCGCCAGCAGTTTAGGGGGGGCCTCCACCGGGGAGCTGTTTTTT. Its translation: CASSLGGASTGELFF.

The chain employs TRBV20-1 and TRBJ1-1; TRBD1 is a possible D gene (5 bases). The CDR3 loop spans 14 amino acids. Trimming shortened V by 3 bases and J by 0 bases, and 11 bases separated the two germline ends. Germline CDR1 DFQATT, CDR2 SNEGSKA (reference sequence). The CDR3 region has the DNA TGCAGTGCTAGTTTCGGGGGGGTGAACACTGAAGCTTTCTTT. Encoded protein: CSASFGGVNTEAFF.

This chain links TRBV29-1 with TRBJ2-4; a weak D match, TRBD1 (6 bases). The germline V and J ends were trimmed by 4 bases and 8 bases, with 12 bases remaining between them. The CDR3 is 12 residues long. CDR1 is SQVTM and CDR2 is ANQGSEA in the germline V gene. CDR3 residues: CSVAMQGYIQYF. The CDR3 DNA is TGCAGCGTTGCAATGCAGGGGTACATTCAGTACTTC. The variable domain in full, completed from reference TRBV29-1 and TRBJ2-4, reads SAVISQKPSRDICQRGTSLTIQCQVDSQVTMMFWYRQQPGQSLTLIATANQGSEATYESGFVIDKFPISRPNLTFSTLTVSNMSPEDSSIYLCSVAMQGYIQYFGAGTRLSVL.

The chain carries TRBV6-1 and TRBJ2-2; D assignment may be TRBD1 or TRBD2 (6 bases each). Trimming shortened V by 6 bases and J by 6 bases, and 14 bases separated the two germline ends. The CDR3 spans 14 residues. Germline CDR1 MNHNS, CDR2 SASEGT. The chain's CDR3 is CASRSLGGSGELFF. In DNA form, the CDR3 reads TGTGCCAGCAGGTCGTTGGGGGGCTCCGGGGAGCTGTTTTTT.

This clonotype occurred a few times. This may arise from a read error, as a much more abundant clone is one base away. CDR3 residues: CASSFDRRSSSYDEQFF. Written as DNA, the CDR3 is TGCGCCAGCAGCTTCGACAGGAGATCAAGCTCCTACGATGAGCAGTTCTTC. The chain recombines TRBV5-1 with TRBJ2-1, with D possibly being TRBD1 (6 bases). There are 17 residues in the CDR3. CDR1 SGHRS and CDR2 YFSETQ come from the germline V gene.